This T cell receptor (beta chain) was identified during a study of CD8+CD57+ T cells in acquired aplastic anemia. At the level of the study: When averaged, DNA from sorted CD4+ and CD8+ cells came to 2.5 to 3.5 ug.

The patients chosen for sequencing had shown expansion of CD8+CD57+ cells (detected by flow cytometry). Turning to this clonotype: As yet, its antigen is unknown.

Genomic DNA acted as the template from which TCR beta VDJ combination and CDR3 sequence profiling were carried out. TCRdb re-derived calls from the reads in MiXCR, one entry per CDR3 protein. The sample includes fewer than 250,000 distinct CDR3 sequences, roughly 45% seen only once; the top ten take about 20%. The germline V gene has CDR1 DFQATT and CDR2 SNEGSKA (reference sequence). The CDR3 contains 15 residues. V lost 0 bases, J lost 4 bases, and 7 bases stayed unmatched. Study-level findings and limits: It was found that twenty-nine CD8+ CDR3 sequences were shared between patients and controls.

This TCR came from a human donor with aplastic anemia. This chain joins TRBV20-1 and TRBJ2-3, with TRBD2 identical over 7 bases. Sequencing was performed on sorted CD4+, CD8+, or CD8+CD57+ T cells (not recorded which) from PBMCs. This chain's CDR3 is CSARDPRLAADTQYF. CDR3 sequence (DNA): TGCAGTGCTAGAGACCCGAGACTAGCAGCAGATACGCAGTATTTT.